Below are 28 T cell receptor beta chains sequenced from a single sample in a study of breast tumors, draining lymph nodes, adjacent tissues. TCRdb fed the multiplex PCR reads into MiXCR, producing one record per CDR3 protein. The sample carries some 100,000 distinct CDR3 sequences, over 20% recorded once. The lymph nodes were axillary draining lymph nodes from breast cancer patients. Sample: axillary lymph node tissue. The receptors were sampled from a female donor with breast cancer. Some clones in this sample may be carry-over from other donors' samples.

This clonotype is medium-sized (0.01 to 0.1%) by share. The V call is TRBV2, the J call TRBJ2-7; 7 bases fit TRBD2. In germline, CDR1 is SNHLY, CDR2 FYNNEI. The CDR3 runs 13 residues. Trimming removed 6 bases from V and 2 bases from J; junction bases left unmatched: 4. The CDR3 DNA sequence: TGTGCCAGCAGGCCGGGGGGAGCCTACGAGCAGTACTTC. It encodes CASRPGGAYEQYF.

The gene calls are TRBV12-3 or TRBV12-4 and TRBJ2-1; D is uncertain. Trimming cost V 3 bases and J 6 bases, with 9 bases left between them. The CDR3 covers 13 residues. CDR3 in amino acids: CASSLYGLNEQFF. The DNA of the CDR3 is TGTGCCAGCAGTTTGTACGGGCTCAATGAGCAGTTCTTC.

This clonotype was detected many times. As DNA, the CDR3 is TGTGCCAGCAGGCTCGACAGGGGGAAAGAAAAACTGTTTTTT. Translated, it gives CASRLDRGKEKLFF. The chain is built from TRBV6-1 and TRBJ1-4; 9 nucleotides align to TRBD1. The junction had 7 bases not matched to a gene; V was cut back by 6 bases and J by 8 bases. This CDR3 is 14 amino acids long. Germline V CDR1 and CDR2: MNHNS, SASEGT.

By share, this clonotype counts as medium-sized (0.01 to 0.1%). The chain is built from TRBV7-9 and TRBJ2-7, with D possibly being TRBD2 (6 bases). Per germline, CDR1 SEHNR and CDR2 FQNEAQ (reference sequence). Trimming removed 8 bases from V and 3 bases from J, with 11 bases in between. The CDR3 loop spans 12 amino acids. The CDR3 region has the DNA TGTGCCAGCTCCTCGGACTACTACGAGCAGTACTTC. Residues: CASSSDYYEQYF.

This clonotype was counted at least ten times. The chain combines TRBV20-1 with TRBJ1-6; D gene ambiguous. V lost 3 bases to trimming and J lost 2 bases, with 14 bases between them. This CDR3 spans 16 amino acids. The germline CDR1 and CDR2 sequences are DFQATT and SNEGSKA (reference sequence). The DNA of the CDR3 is TGCAGTGCTAGCCAGACAAGGGAGGCCTATAATTCACCCCTCCACTTT. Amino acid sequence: CSASQTREAYNSPLHF.

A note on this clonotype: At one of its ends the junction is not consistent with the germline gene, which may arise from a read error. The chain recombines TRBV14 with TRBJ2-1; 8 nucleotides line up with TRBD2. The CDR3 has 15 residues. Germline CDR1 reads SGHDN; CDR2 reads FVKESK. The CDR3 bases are TGTGCCAGCAGCCAATTGCGACTAGCGAGGAATGAGCTGTTCTTC. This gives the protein CASSQLRLARNELFF. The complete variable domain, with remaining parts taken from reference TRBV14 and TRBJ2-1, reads EAGVTQFPSHSVIEKGQTVTLRCDPISGHDNLYWYRRVMGKEIKFLLHFVKESKQDESGMPNNRFLAERTGGTYSTLKVQPAELEDSGVYFCASSQLRLARNELFFGPGTRLTVL.

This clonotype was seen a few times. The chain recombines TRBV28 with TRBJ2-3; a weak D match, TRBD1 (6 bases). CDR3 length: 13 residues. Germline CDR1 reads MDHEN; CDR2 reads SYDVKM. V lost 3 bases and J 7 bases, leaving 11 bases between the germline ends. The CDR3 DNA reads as TGTGCCAGCAGTTTGGGGGCTAGTAATACGCAGTATTTT. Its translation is CASSLGASNTQYF.

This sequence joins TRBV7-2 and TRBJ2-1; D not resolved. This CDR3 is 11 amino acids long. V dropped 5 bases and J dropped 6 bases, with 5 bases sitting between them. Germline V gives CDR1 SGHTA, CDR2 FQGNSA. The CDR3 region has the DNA TGTGCCAGCAGCCGAAGCAATGAGCAGTTCTTC. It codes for CASSRSNEQFF.

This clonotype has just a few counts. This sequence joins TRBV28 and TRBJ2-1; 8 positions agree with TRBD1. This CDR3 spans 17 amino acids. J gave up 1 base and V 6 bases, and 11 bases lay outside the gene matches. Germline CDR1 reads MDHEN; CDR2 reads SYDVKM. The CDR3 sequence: CASSSRDRNWSYNEQFF. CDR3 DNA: TGTGCCAGCAGCTCCCGGGACAGGAACTGGTCCTACAATGAGCAGTTCTTC.

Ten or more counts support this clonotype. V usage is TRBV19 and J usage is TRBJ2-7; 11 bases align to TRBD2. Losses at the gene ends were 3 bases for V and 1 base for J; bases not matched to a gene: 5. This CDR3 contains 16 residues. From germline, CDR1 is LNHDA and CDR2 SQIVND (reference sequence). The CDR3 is CASSISGTSGSYEQYF. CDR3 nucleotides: TGTGCCAGTAGTATCTCCGGGACTAGCGGTTCCTACGAGCAGTACTTC.

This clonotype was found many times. DNA of the CDR3: TGTGCCACCAGTCCCAAGGCGGGAGCCTACAATGAGCAGTTCTTC. Its translation: CATSPKAGAYNEQFF. The rearrangement joins TRBV24-1 to TRBJ2-1, with 7 positions matching TRBD2. This CDR3 region has 15 residues. Germline lookup yields CDR1 KGHDR and CDR2 SFDVKD. J was trimmed by 2 bases and V by 6 bases; bases with no gene match: 6.

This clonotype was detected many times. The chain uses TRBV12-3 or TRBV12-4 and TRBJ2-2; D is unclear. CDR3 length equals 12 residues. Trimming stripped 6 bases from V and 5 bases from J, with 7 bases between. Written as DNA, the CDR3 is TGTGCCAGCAGCCCCCGGACCGGGGAGCTGTTTTTT. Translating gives CASSPRTGELFF.

The CDR3 DNA sequence: TGTGCCTGGAGTGCTCAGGGATGGTGGTATGGCTACACCTTC. It encodes CAWSAQGWWYGYTF. The chain employs TRBV30 and TRBJ1-2; TRBD1 might be the D (5 bases). The CDR3 extends over 14 amino acids. With 1 base removed from V and 5 bases from J, the gap between germline ends came to 14 bases. Germline V lookup: CDR1 GTSNPN, CDR2 SVGIG (reference sequence).

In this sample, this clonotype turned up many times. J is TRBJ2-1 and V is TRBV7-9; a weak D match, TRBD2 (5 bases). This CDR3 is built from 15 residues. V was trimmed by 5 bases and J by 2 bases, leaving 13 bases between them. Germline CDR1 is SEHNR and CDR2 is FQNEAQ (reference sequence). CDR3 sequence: CASSVLGLTYNEQFF. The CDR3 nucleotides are TGTGCCAGCAGCGTGCTTGGACTTACCTACAATGAGCAGTTCTTC.

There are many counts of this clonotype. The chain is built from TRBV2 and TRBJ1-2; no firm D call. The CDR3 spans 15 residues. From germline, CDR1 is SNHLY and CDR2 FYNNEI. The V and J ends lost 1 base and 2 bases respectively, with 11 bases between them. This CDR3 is CASSEVPGWNYGYTF. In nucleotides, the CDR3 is TGTGCCAGCAGTGAAGTCCCGGGTTGGAACTATGGCTACACCTTC.

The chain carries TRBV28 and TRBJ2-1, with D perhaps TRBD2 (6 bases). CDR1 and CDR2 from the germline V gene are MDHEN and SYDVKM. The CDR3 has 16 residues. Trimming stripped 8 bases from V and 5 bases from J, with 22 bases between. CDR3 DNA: TGTGCCAGCCCCCCCGGCATTAGCGGAACTGACAATGAGCAGTTCTTC. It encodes CASPPGISGTDNEQFF.

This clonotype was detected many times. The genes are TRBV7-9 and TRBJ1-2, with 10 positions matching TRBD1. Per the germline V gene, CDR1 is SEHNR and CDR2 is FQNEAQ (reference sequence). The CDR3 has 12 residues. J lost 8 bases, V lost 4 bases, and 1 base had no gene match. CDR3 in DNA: TGTGCCAGCAGCTCGGGACAGGGGGGCTACACCTTC. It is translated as CASSSGQGGYTF.

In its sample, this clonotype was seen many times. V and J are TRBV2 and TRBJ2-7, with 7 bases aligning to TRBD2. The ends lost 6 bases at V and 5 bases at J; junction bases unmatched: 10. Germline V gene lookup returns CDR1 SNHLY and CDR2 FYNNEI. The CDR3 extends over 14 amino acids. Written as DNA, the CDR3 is TGTGCCAGCAGGGGGGAGGGCCGTTTGAACGAGCAGTACTTC. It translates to CASRGEGRLNEQYF.

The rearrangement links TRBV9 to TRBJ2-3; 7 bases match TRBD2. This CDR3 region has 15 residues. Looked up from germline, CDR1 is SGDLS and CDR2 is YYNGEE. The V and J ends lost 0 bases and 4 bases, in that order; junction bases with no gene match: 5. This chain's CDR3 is CASSVGGRGADTQYF. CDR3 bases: TGTGCCAGCAGCGTAGGGGGGAGGGGTGCAGATACGCAGTATTTT.

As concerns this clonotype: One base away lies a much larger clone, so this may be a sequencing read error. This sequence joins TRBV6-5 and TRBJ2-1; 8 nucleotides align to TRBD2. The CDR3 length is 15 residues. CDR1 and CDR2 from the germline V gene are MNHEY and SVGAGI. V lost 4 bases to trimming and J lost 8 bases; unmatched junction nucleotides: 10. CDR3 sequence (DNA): TGTGCCAGCAGTTTCTCGGGAGGGCTGGGCTATGAGCAGTTCTTC. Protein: CASSFSGGLGYEQFF.

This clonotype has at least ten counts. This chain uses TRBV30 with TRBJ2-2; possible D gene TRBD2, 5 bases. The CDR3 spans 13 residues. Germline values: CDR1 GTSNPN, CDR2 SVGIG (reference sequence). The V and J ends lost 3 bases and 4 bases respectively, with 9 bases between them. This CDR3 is CAWRDWGTGELFF. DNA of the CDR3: TGTGCCTGGAGGGACTGGGGCACCGGGGAGCTGTTTTTT.

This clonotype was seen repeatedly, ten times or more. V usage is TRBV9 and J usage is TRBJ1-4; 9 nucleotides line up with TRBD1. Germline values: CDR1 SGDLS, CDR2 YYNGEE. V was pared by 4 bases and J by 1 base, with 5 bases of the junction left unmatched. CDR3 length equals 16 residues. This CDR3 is CASSPGTGRTNEKLFF. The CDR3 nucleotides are TGTGCCAGCAGCCCAGGGACAGGGAGAACTAATGAAAAACTGTTTTTT.

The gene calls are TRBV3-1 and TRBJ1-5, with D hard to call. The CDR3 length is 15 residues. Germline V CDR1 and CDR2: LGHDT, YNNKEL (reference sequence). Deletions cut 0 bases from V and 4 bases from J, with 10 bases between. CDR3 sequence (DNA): TGTGCCAGCAGCCAAGATGGGGTTCTAAATCAGCCCCAGCATTTT. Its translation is CASSQDGVLNQPQHF.

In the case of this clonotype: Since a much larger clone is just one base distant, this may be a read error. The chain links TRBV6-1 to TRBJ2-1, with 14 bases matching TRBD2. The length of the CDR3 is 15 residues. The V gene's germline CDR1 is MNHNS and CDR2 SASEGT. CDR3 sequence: CACSFGLAGGNEQFF. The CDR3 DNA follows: TGTGCCTGCAGTTTCGGACTAGCGGGAGGAAATGAGCAGTTCTTC.

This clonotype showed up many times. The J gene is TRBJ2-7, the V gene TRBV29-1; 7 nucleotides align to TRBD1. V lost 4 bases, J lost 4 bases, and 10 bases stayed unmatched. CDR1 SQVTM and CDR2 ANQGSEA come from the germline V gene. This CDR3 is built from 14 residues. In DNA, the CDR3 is TGCAGCGTTGTCTATGTCAGGGGGAGATACGAGCAGTACTTC. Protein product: CSVVYVRGRYEQYF.

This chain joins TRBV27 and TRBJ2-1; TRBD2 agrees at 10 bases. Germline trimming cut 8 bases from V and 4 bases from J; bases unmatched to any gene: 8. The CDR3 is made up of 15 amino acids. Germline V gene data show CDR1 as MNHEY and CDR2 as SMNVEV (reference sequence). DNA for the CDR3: TGTGCCAGCGGTCCCGGGACTAGCGTTTACAATGAGCAGTTCTTC. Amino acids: CASGPGTSVYNEQFF.

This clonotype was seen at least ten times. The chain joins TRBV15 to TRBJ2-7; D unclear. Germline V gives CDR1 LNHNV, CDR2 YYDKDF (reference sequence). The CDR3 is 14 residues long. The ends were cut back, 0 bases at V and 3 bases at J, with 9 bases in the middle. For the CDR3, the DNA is TGTGCCACCAGCAGAGAAGGTCAAGTCTACGAGCAGTACTTC. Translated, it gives CATSREGQVYEQYF.

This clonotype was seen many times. The chain's CDR3 is CSVGTDYNSPLHF. The CDR3 nucleotides read TGCAGCGTAGGGACAGACTATAATTCACCCCTCCACTTT. The chain recombines TRBV29-1 with TRBJ1-6, with 7 nucleotides matching TRBD1. Trimming cost V 6 bases and J 3 bases; bases outside gene matches: 2. The germline V gene encodes CDR1 SQVTM and CDR2 ANQGSEA. The CDR3 extends over 13 amino acids.